These T cell receptor beta chains were read from a single sample in a study of OX40 agonist ivuxolimab in advanced cancers. This table comes from immunoSEQ multiplex PCR, and its TCRdb copy is limited to in-frame clones, with some not included. Of under 40,000 clones listed, around 90% are singletons. The sequenced sample was CD4+ or CD8+ T cells sorted from blood, obtained in a trial of the OX40 agonist ivuxolimab. These receptors all come from an adult with an advanced solid tumor such as melanoma, head and neck, liver or kidney cancer. Both conserved end residues are part of each CDR3. The D gene is left open where the match is weak. Size values are once, few and many counts, or a class for expanded clones, and some rows have none.

TRBJ1-1 TRBD1 . TRBV4-1 CASSQENWGQLNTEAFF TGCGCCAGCAGCCAAGAAAATTGGGGACAGCTGAACACTGAAGCTTTCTTT
TRBJ2-5 . . TRBV27 CASSPWASLETQYF TGTGCCAGCAGTCCCTGGGCATCTTTGGAGACCCAGTACTTC
TRBJ1-2 . . TRBV29-1 CSVEEERVNGYTF TGCAGCGTTGAAGAAGAAAGGGTGAATGGCTACACCTTC
TRBJ2-7 TRBD1 . TRBV7-9 CASSLGGTGAQF TGTGCCAGCAGCTTAGGAGGGACAGGGGCTCAGTTC
TRBJ1-1 . . TRBV7-2 CASSPLGGTEAFF TGTGCCAGCAGCCCCCTGGGGGGAACTGAAGCTTTCTTT
TRBJ1-1 TRBD1 . TRBV11-2 CASSQEVWGQRNTEAFF TGTGCCAGCAGCCAAGAGGTATGGGGACAGAGAAACACTGAAGCTTTCTTT
TRBJ2-1 . . TRBV7-9 CASDSGGGSYNEQFF TGTGCCAGCGATAGTGGAGGGGGAAGTTACAATGAGCAGTTCTTC
TRBJ2-3 TRBD2 . TRBV7-6 CASSFSGGARDTQYF TGTGCCAGCAGCTTTAGCGGGGGGGCACGTGATACGCAGTATTTT
TRBJ2-1 . once TRBV5-1 CASSSQVTGRNYNEQFF TGCGCCAGCAGCTCGCAGGTTACGGGACGGAACTACAATGAGCAGTTCTTC
TRBJ2-2 . . TRBV4-2 CASSQDRETTNTGELFF TGTGCCAGCAGCCAAGATCGCGAGACAACGAACACCGGGGAGCTGTTTTTT
TRBJ2-7 . few TRBV15 CATSRNPSSYEQYF TGTGCCACCAGCAGAAATCCATCTTCCTACGAGCAGTACTTC
TRBJ1-5 . . TRBV19 CASSLRDFSQPQHF TGTGCCAGTAGTCTCCGGGACTTCAGTCAGCCCCAGCATTTT
TRBJ2-7 TRBD2 . TRBV5-1 CASSGTSGSFYEQYF TGCGCCAGCAGCGGGACTAGCGGGTCTTTCTACGAGCAGTACTTC
TRBJ1-2 . . TRBV30 CAWNWGVNYGYTF TGTGCCTGGAATTGGGGGGTTAACTATGGCTACACCTTC
TRBJ1-5 . . TRBV6-5 CASASIGGSNQPQHF TGTGCCAGCGCCTCCATCGGGGGTAGCAATCAGCCCCAGCATTTT
TRBJ1-1 . . TRBV30 CAWSVRGEAFF TGTGCCTGGAGTGTACGGGGGGAGGCTTTCTTT
TRBJ2-7 . . TRBV4-2 CASSQESAGLSYEQYF TGTGCCAGCAGCCAAGAATCGGCAGGGCTATCCTACGAGCAGTACTTC
TRBJ2-7 TRBD2 . TRBV6-1 CASSEAETSGGAYEQYF TGTGCCAGCAGTGAAGCCGAGACTAGCGGGGGGGCCTACGAGCAGTACTTC
TRBJ2-7 TRBD1 . TRBV7-9 CASSKKKTGFNRYEQYF TGTGCCAGCAGCAAAAAAAAGACAGGGTTCAACCGGTACGAGCAGTACTTC
TRBJ2-3 . . TRBV28 CASSGSWMGTDTQYF TGTGCCAGCAGTGGTAGTTGGATGGGCACAGATACGCAGTATTTT
TRBJ2-1 . . TRBV25-1 CASSEYVDRGNEQFF TGTGCCAGCAGTGAATATGTGGATAGAGGGAATGAGCAGTTCTTC
TRBJ2-7 . few TRBV7-9 CASSLQEGEQYF TGTGCCAGCAGCTTACAGGAAGGTGAGCAGTACTTC
TRBJ2-1 TRBD2 . TRBV6-6 CASSYLAGDRYNEQFF TGTGCCAGCAGTTACCTTGCGGGAGACCGGTACAATGAGCAGTTCTTC
TRBJ2-7 TRBD1 once TRBV28 CASSFFSLGKTDRVGYEQYF TGTGCCAGCAGTTTTTTCTCGCTGGGAAAAACCGACAGGGTCGGCTACGAGCAGTACTTC
TRBJ2-7 TRBD1 . TRBV11-2 CASSGYRGILPYEQYF TGTGCCAGCAGCGGGTACAGGGGAATCCTCCCCTACGAGCAGTACTTC
TRBJ2-2 . few TRBV4-2 CASSLNTGELFF TGTGCCAGCAGCCTAAACACCGGGGAGCTGTTTTTT
TRBJ2-3 TRBD1 . TRBV5-6 CASSPGTGIGDTQYF TGTGCCAGCAGCCCCGGGACAGGGATCGGGGATACGCAGTATTTT
TRBJ2-3 . . TRBV7-8 CASSLQGWGGTDTQYF TGTGCCAGCAGCTTGCAAGGGTGGGGAGGCACAGATACGCAGTATTTT
TRBJ2-7 . . TRBV9 CASSPGISSYEQYF TGTGCCAGCAGCCCTGGAATCAGCTCCTACGAGCAGTACTTC
TRBJ2-5 . . TRBV25-1 CASSEPDKQYF TGTGCCAGCAGTGAACCAGATAAACAGTACTTC
TRBJ2-7 . . TRBV6-1 CASSFGPLYEQYF TGTGCCAGCAGTTTTGGACCGCTTTACGAGCAGTACTTC
TRBJ2-1 . . TRBV2 CASSEVYGINEQFF TGTGCCAGCAGTGAGGTGTACGGGATCAATGAGCAGTTCTTC
TRBJ2-5 TRBD1 . TRBV7-3 CASSLMATGVETQYF TGTGCCAGCAGCTTAATGGCTACAGGGGTAGAGACCCAGTACTTC
TRBJ2-3 . . TRBV5-6 CASSLGSLSTDTQYF TGTGCCAGCAGCTTGGGCTCCCTAAGCACAGATACGCAGTATTTT
TRBJ1-5 . . TRBV6-4 CASRPGQIGQPQHF TGTGCCAGCAGACCCGGACAGATAGGTCAGCCCCAGCATTTT
TRBJ1-1 . once TRBV6-6 CASSYRGATEAFF TGTGCCAGCAGTTACAGGGGTGCCACTGAAGCTTTCTTT
TRBJ1-4 . . TRBV27 CASSAFTRSFATNEKLFF TGTGCCAGCAGTGCCTTCACACGGAGTTTCGCAACTAATGAAAAACTGTTTTTT
TRBJ2-7 TRBD1 . TRBV5-6 CASSSGTGLSYEQYF TGTGCCAGCAGCTCGGGGACAGGCCTATCCTACGAGCAGTACTTC
TRBJ2-2 . . TRBV15 CATTRDRPLDGELFF TGTGCCACCACCCGGGACCGACCCTTAGACGGGGAGCTGTTTTTT
TRBJ1-2 TRBD1 . TRBV2 CASSEESQGALRGYTF TGTGCCAGCAGTGAAGAATCCCAGGGGGCCCTGCGGGGCTACACCTTC
TRBJ1-4 . . TRBV19 CASSRTTVELFF TGTGCCAGTAGTAGAACGACGGTAGAACTGTTTTTT